This record concerns one TCR beta chain sequence. What it recognizes is unknown. CDR1 is MDHEN, CDR2 SYDVKM, per germline. V gave up 3 bases and J gave up 1 base, with 8 bases separating them. The CDR3 length is 14 residues. The sample belongs to a study of post-analysis software for immune sequencing data. The overall study: Patients with relapsing-remitting, secondary progressive and progressive-relapsing multiple sclerosis courses were all represented. Regarding the study as a whole: Significantly decreased normalized Chao1 diversity was recorded for multiple sclerosis patients relative to controls. F-measure co-clustering was strong for batch-matched samples. Included in a set of several TRBV segments more frequent in patients than controls were TRBV5-6, TRBV5-1 and TRBV20-1.

TCR beta libraries were prepared from cDNA with unique molecular identifiers. There were roughly 0.95 to 10 million T cells, and 450,000 to 550,000 cDNA molecules came from them. Each CDR3 protein gets one entry after TCRdb re-called the PCR reads with MiXCR. The sample comprises about 430,000 distinct CDR3 sequences, roughly 40% of which are singletons, and 6.5% to 8% rests with the top ten. Sequencing was carried out using blood. This receptor was taken from a girl between 2 and 10 years old with multiple sclerosis. This sequence joins TRBV28 and TRBJ2-3; D is possibly TRBD2 (5 bases). This CDR3 is CASSFLRGTDTQYF. CDR3 in DNA: TGTGCCAGCAGTTTCTTGCGGGGCACAGATACGCAGTATTTT.